Listed below are T cell receptor beta chains from one sample, sequenced in a study of T-cell memory formation after mild COVID-19. Each CDR3 protein gets one entry after TCRdb re-called the 5' RACE reads with MiXCR. The data hold approximately 400,000 distinct CDR3 sequences, with approximately 18% observed a single time. Input material: PBMCs or a T cell subset sorted from them (not recorded which). All receptors come from a man between 18 and 35 years old who had mild COVID-19 (a few samples of this study predate the infection). Cell type and time point are not known. CDR3s include the opening cysteine and the closing phenylalanine or tryptophan. The order of the fields is V gene, CDR3 length, D gene, clone size, J gene, CDR3 DNA, CDR3 protein. D genes are given only for firm matches. Clone size is shown for a subset of rows, as once, few, many or a class of expanded clone.

TRBV4-1	16	TRBD2	-	TRBJ2-1	TGCGCCAGCAGCGACCTAGCGGGCAGCTCCTACAATGAGCAGTTCTTC	CASSDLAGSSYNEQFF
TRBV7-3	15	-	few	TRBJ2-1	TGTGCCAGCAGCTTAGGGGGCCATAACGCCCATGAGCAGTTCTTC	CASSLGGHNAHEQFF
TRBV20-1	12	-	once	TRBJ1-1	TGCAGTGCTAGAGATCTACAGGCGAAAGCTTTCTTT	CSARDLQAKAFF
TRBV6-6	18	-	-	TRBJ2-6	TGTGCCAGCAGTTACGGTTGGACAAGTTACTCTGGGGCCAACGTCCTGACTTTC	CASSYGWTSYSGANVLTF
TRBV14	16	TRBD2	few	TRBJ2-1	TGTGCCAGCAGCCAACCCTTGGGACTAGCGAATAATGAGCAGTTCTTC	CASSQPLGLANNEQFF
TRBV20-1	14	TRBD1	few	TRBJ2-1	TGCAGTGCTAACCCAGGGGGACCGAAGGATGAGCAGTTCTTC	CSANPGGPKDEQFF
TRBV7-2	14	-	-	TRBJ2-3	TGTGCCAGCAGCTATGGGATTAGCACAGATACGCAGTATTTT	CASSYGISTDTQYF
TRBV6-2/TRBV6-3	16	-	-	TRBJ1-4	TGTGCCAGCAGTTACTCGCGGTGGACCTTGGGTGCAAAACTGTTTTTT	CASSYSRWTLGAKLFF
TRBV20-1	15	-	few	TRBJ2-1	TGCAGTGCTAGGAAGGCGGTGAGCTCCTACAATGAGCAGTTCTTC	CSARKAVSSYNEQFF
TRBV5-1	14	TRBD2	few	TRBJ2-7	TGCGCCAGCAGCGACGGGGGGTCTGGCTACGAGCAGTACTTC	CASSDGGSGYEQYF
TRBV28	14	-	-	TRBJ1-2	TGTGCCAGCAGTTTCCCTTATCAGAGCTATGGCTACACCTTC	CASSFPYQSYGYTF
TRBV28	11	-	few	TRBJ2-3	TGTGCCGCCGGCCTGGTAGATACGCAGTATTTT	CAAGLVDTQYF
TRBV5-4	14	-	-	TRBJ2-7	TGTGCCAGCAGCCCCGGGACAATTACCTACGAGCAGTACTTC	CASSPGTITYEQYF
TRBV7-6	16	-	many	TRBJ2-3	TGTGCCAGCAGCTTCCTCTCCGGGGGCGGGACAGATACGCAGTATTTT	CASSFLSGGGTDTQYF
TRBV12-3/TRBV12-4	16	-	few	TRBJ1-5	TGTGCCAGCAGTTTCAGGAATATGTATAGCAATCAGCCCCAGCATTTT	CASSFRNMYSNQPQHF
TRBV20-1	15	-	many	TRBJ1-5	TGCAGTGCTAGTTATGGACGTGGGGGCAATCAGCCCCAGCATTTT	CSASYGRGGNQPQHF
TRBV15	13	-	-	TRBJ2-5	TGTGCCACCAGCAGGGGTCTGGGAGAGACCCAGTACTTC	CATSRGLGETQYF
TRBV9	15	-	-	TRBJ1-1	TGTGCCAGCAGTGAGTTGGAGGGCTATCGCACTGAAGCTTTCTTT	CASSELEGYRTEAFF
TRBV20-1	12	-	many	TRBJ2-2	TGCAGTGCTCCCAGGGGATCGGGGGAGCTGTTTTTT	CSAPRGSGELFF
TRBV7-2	13	-	few	TRBJ2-5	TGTGCCAGCAGCCCCGCTAGGACGGAGACCCAGTACTTC	CASSPARTETQYF
TRBV6-2/TRBV6-3	13	-	few	TRBJ2-1	TGTGCCAGCAGGCGAACAGGGGGGGATGAGCAGTTCTTC	CASRRTGGDEQFF
TRBV5-1	14	TRBD1	-	TRBJ1-4	TGCGCCAGCAGCCAGGCCCCGGGGACAGCGGCGCTGTTTTTT	CASSQAPGTAALFF
TRBV28	15	TRBD1	-	TRBJ1-5	TGTGCCAGCAGTTTTTCAGGGACAGGGAGGCAGCCCCAGCATTTT	CASSFSGTGRQPQHF
TRBV29-1	12	TRBD1	-	TRBJ2-1	TGCAGCGCAGGACAGGGGTGGAATGAGCAGTTCTTC	CSAGQGWNEQFF
TRBV20-1	13	-	few	TRBJ1-1	TGCAGTGCTAGAGATGGGGCAGCCTCTGAAGCTTTCTTT	CSARDGAASEAFF
TRBV20-1	11	-	-	TRBJ1-1	TGCAGTGCTAGAGCCTCACCTGAAGCTTTCTTT	CSARASPEAFF
TRBV11-2	15	TRBD1	few	TRBJ1-1	TGTGCCAGCAGCTTTTCGACAGGGCGGGACACTGAAGCTTTCTTT	CASSFSTGRDTEAFF
TRBV6-6	13	TRBD2	few	TRBJ2-3	TGTGCCAGCGAGCGGGGGAGCACAGATACGCAGTATTTT	CASERGSTDTQYF
TRBV7-2	12	-	few	TRBJ1-1	TGTGCCAGCAGCATCGGGACATATGAAGCTTTCTTT	CASSIGTYEAFF
TRBV3-1	15	-	few	TRBJ2-1	TGTGCCAGCAGCGAAGGACATTCGACGGTCAATGAGCAGTTCTTC	CASSEGHSTVNEQFF
TRBV5-4	17	-	-	TRBJ2-3	TGTGCCAGCAGCTTGCTGGGCGGGGGCTCTAGCACAGATACGCAGTATTTT	CASSLLGGGSSTDTQYF
TRBV6-2/TRBV6-3	14	TRBD2	-	TRBJ2-1	TGTGCCACCGACCGGGGGGGCGATGTCAATGAGCAGTTCTTC	CATDRGGDVNEQFF
TRBV12-3/TRBV12-4	15	TRBD1	-	TRBJ1-1	TGTGCCAGCAGGCCGAATACAGGGGGCAGCACTGAAGCTTTCTTT	CASRPNTGGSTEAFF
TRBV9	14	TRBD1	-	TRBJ1-5	TGTGCCAGCAGCAGTGGGCCAGGGGGTCAGCCCCAGCATTTT	CASSSGPGGQPQHF
TRBV20-1	14	-	-	TRBJ2-3	TGCAGTGCTAGAGACCCTTGGAGCACAGATACGCAGTATTTT	CSARDPWSTDTQYF
TRBV18	14	-	-	TRBJ2-5	TGTGCCAGCTCACCACCGACACAGGGAGAGACCCAGTACTTC	CASSPPTQGETQYF
TRBV27	13	-	-	TRBJ2-5	TGTGCCAGCAGTTTCGACAGGATAGAGACCCAGTACTTC	CASSFDRIETQYF
TRBV6-5	14	-	few	TRBJ2-2	TGTGCCAGCAGTTACCCGGGGTTTCACGGGGAGCTGTTTTTT	CASSYPGFHGELFF
TRBV3-1	16	-	few	TRBJ1-3	TGTGCCAGCACCCCGTGGACGGGCCCCTCTGGAAACACCATATATTTT	CASTPWTGPSGNTIYF